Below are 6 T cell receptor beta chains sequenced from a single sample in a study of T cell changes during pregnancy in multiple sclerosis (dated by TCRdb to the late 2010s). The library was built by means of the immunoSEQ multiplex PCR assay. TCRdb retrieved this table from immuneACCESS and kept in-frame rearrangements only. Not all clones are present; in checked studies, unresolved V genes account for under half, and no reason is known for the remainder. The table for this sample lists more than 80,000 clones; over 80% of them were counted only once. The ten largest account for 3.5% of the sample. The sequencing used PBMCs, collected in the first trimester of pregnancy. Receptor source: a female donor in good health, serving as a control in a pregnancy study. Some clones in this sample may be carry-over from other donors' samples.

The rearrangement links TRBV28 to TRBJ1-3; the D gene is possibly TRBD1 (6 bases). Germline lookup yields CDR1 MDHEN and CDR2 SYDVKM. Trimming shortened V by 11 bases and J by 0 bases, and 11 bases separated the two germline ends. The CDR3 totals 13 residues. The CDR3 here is CAGRDNSGNTIYF. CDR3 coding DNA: TGTGCCGGGAGGGACAACTCTGGAAACACCATATATTTT.

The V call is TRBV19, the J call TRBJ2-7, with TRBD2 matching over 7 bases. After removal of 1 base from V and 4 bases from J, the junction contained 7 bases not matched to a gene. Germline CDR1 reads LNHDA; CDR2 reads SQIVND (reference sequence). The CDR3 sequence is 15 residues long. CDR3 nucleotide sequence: TGTGCCAGTAGTATAGGGGGGACTACTTTTTACGAGCAGTACTTC. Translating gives CASSIGGTTFYEQYF.

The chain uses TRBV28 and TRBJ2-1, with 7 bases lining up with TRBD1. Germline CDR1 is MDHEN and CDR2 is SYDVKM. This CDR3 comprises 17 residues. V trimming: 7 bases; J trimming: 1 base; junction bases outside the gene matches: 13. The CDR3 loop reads CASKGQSDRVSYNEQFF. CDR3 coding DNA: TGTGCCAGCAAAGGACAATCAGACAGGGTATCCTACAATGAGCAGTTCTTC. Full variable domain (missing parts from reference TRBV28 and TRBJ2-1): DVKVTQSSRYLVKRTGEKVFLECVQDMDHENMFWYRQDPGLGLRLIYFSYDVKMKEKGDIPEGYSVSREKKERFSLILESASTNQTSMYLCASKGQSDRVSYNEQFFGPGTRLTVL.

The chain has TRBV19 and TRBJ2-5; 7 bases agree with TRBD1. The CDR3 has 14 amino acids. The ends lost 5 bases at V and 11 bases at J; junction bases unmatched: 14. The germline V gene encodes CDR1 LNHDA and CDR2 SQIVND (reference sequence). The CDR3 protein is CASSLDRRTREQYF. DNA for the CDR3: TGTGCCAGTAGTCTGGACAGGCGCACGAGGGAGCAGTACTTC.

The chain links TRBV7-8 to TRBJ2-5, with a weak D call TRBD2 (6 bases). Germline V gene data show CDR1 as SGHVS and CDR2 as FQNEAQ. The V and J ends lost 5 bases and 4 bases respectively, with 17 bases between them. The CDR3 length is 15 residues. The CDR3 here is CASSPVGGEVETQYF. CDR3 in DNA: TGTGCCAGCAGCCCGGTGGGGGGTGAAGTAGAGACCCAGTACTTC.

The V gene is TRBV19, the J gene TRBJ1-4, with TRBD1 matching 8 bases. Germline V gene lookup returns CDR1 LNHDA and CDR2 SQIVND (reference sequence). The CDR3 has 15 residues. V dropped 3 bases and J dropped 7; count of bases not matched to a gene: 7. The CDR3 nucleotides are TGTGCCAGTAGTATCCTCGGACAGGGAGTTGAAAAACTGTTTTTT. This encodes CASSILGQGVEKLFF.